This T cell receptor (beta chain) was sequenced in a study of technical replicates of blood from several donors. Germline trimming cut 5 bases from V and 0 bases from J; bases unmatched to any gene: 8. Germline CDR1 SGHNT, CDR2 YYREEE (reference sequence). This CDR3 contains 16 residues. The table came from immunoSEQ multiplex PCR; TCRdb's copy has only in-frame clones and leaves some out. The data contain some 87,000 clones, about 96% of them singletons. The chain combines TRBV5-4 with TRBJ2-7, with 10 bases matching TRBD2. The sample consisted of T cells isolated from PBMCs. The clonotype was recovered from a human donor in good health. CDR3 sequence (DNA): TGTGCCAGCAGTAGAGGGACTAGCGCATACTCCTACGAGCAGTACTTC. Protein: CASSRGTSAYSYEQYF.